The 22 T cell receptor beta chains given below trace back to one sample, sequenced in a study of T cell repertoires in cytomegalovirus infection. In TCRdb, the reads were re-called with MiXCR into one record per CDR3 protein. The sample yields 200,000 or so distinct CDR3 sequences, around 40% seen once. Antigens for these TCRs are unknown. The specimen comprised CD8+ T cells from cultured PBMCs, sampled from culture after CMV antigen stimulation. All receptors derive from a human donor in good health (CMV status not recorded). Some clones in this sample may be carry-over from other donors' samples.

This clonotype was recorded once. In DNA, the CDR3 is TGTGCCAGCAGTTACTCGAGTACGGGGCGGGGGGAGGTCACCGGGGAGCTGTTTTTT. Its protein is CASSYSSTGRGEVTGELFF. The rearrangement joins TRBV6-5 to TRBJ2-2; the match to TRBD2 covers 8 bases. Trimming took 0 bases from V and 4 from J; bases not matched to a gene: 13. Germline-derived CDR1 and CDR2 are MNHEY and SVGAGI. The CDR3 length is 19 residues.

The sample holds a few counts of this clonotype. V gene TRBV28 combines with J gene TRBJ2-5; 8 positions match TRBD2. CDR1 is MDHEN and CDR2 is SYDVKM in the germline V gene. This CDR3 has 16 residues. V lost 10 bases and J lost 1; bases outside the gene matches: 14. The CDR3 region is CATSVPPTSGQETQYF. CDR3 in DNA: TGTGCCACCTCAGTCCCCCCCACTAGCGGCCAAGAGACCCAGTACTTC.

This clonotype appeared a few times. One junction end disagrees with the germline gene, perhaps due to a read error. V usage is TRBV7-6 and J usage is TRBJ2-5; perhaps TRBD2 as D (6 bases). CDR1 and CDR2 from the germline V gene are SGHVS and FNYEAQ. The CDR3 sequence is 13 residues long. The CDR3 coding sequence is TGTGCTAGCAGCTTGGCCCGGGAGGAGACCCAGTACTTC. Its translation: CASSLAREETQYF.

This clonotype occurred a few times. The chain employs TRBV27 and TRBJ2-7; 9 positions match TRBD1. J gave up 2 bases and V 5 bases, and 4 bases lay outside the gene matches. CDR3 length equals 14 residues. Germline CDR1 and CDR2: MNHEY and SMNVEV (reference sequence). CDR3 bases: TGTGCCAGCAGTGGGACAGGGAGAGCCTACGAGCAGTACTTC. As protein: CASSGTGRAYEQYF.

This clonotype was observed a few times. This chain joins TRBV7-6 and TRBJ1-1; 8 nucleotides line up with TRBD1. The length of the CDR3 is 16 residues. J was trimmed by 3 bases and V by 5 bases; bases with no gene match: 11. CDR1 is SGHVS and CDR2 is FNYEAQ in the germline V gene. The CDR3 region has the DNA TGTGCCAGCAGCCTGGACAGGGAGGGGTCCGACACTGAAGCTTTCTTT. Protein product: CASSLDREGSDTEAFF.

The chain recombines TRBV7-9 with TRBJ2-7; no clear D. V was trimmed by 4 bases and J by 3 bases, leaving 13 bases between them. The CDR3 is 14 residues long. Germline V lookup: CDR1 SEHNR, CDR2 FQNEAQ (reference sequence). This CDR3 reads CASSSSGGFYEQYF. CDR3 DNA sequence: TGTGCCAGCAGCTCATCGGGTGGTTTCTACGAGCAGTACTTC.

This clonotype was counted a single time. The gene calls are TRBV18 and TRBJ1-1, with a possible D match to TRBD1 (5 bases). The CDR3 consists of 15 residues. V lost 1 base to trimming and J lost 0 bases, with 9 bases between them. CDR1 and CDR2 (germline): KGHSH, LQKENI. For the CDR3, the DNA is TGTGCCAGCTCACCACGCTGGGGGTTGAACACTGAAGCTTTCTTT. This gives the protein CASSPRWGLNTEAFF.

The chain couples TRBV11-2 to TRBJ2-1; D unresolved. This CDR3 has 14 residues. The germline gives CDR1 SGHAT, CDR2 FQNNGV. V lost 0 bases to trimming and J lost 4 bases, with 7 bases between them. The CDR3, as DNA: TGTGCCAGCAGCTTAGATAGTCAGTACAATGAGCAGTTCTTC. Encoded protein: CASSLDSQYNEQFF.

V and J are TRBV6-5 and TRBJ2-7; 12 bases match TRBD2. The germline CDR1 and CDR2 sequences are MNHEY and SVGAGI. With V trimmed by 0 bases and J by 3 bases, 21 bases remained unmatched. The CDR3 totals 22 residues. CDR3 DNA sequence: TGTGCCAGCAGTTACTCGTCAGCCGGGACAGAACTGACTAGCGGGAGACTCTACGAGCAGTACTTC. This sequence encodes CASSYSSAGTELTSGRLYEQYF.

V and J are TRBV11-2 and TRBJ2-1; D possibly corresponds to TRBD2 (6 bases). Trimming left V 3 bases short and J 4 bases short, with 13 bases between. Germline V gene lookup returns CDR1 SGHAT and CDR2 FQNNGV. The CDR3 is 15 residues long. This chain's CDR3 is CASSLRRGSYNEQFF. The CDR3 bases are TGTGCCAGCAGCTTGAGGCGGGGCTCATACAATGAGCAGTTCTTC.

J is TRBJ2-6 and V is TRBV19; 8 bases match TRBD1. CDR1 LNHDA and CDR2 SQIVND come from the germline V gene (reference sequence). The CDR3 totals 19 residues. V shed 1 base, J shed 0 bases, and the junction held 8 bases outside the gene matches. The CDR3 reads CASSIADRALFSGANVLTF. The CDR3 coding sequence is TGTGCCAGTAGTATAGCGGACAGGGCCTTATTCTCTGGGGCCAACGTCCTGACTTTC.

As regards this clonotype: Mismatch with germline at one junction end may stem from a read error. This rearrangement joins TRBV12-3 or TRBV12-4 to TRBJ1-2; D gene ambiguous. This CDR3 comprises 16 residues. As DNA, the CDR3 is TGTGCCAGCAGCTTAGACTACGATGGCGGTAACTATGGCTACAACTTC. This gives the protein CASSLDYDGGNYGYNF.

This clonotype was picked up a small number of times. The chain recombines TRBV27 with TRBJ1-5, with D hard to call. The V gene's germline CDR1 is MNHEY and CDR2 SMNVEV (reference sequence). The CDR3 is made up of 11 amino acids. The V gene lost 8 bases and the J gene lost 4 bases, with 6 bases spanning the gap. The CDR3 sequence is CASSINQPQHF. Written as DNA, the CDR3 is TGTGCCAGCTCTATTAATCAGCCCCAGCATTTT.

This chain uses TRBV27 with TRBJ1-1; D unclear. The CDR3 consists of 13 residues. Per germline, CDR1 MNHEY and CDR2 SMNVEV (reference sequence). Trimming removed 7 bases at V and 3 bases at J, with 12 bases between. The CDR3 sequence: CASKMELYTEAFF. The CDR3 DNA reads TGTGCCAGCAAGATGGAGTTGTACACTGAAGCTTTCTTT.

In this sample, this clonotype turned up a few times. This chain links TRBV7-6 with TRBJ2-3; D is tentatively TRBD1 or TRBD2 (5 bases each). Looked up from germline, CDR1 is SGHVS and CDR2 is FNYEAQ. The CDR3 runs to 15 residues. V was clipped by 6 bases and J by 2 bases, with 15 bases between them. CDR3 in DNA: TGTGCCAGCAGTTTGGGGCGGGCAACCACAGATACGCAGTATTTT. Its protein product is CASSLGRATTDTQYF.

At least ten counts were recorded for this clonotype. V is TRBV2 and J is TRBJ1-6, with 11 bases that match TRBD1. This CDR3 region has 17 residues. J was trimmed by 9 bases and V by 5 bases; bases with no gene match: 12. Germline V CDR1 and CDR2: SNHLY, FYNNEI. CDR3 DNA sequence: TGTGCCAGCAGTCATGATCTGGACAGGGGGCTAGGTTCACCCCTCCACTTT. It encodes CASSHDLDRGLGSPLHF.

CDR3 sequence reads: CSVTGPDFYEQYF. The CDR3 DNA follows: TGCAGCGTAACCGGACCGGACTTTTACGAGCAGTACTTC. V gene TRBV29-1 combines with J gene TRBJ2-7; D may be TRBD2 (5 bases). Trimming shortened V by 6 bases and J by 4 bases, and 16 bases separated the two germline ends. CDR3 length: 13 amino acids. CDR1 is SQVTM and CDR2 is ANQGSEA in the germline V gene.

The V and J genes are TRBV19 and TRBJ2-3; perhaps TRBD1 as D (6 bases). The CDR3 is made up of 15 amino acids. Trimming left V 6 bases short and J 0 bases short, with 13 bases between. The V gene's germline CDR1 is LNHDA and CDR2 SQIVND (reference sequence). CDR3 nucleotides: TGTGCCAGTAGGACCCAGGGGTGGAGCACAGATACGCAGTATTTT. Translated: CASRTQGWSTDTQYF.

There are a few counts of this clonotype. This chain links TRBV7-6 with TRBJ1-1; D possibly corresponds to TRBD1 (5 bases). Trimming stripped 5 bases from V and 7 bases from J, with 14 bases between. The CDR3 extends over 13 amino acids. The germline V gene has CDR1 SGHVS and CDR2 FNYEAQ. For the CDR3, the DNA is TGTGCCAGCAGCCCCGCTCCGGGGCGTGAAGCTTTCTTT. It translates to CASSPAPGREAFF.

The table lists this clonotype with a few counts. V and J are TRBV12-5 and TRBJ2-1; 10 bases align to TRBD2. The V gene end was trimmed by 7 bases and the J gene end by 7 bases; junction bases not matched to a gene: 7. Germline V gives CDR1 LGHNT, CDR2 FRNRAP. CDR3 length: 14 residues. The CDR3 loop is CASAPGLADNEQFF. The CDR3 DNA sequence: TGTGCTAGTGCCCCAGGACTAGCGGATAATGAGCAGTTCTTC.

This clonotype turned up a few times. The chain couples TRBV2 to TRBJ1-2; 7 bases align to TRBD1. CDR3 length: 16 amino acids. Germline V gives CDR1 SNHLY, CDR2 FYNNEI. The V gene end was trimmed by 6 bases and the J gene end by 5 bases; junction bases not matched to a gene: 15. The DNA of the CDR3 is TGTGCCAGCAGAGGGAATACAGGGGCCTCCCCATATGGCTACACCTTC. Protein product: CASRGNTGASPYGYTF.

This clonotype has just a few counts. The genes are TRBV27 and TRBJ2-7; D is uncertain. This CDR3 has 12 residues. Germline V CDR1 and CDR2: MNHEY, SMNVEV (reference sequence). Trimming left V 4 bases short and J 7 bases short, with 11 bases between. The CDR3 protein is CASSSYPGEQYF. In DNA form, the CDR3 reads TGTGCCAGCAGTTCCTACCCCGGGGAGCAGTACTTC.